The sequence of this TCR beta chain was determined in a study of blood T cell repertoires in COVID-19. About the study: COVID-19 samples from acute and convalescent phases originated in the United States, Italy and Spain. T cells, B-cell-depleted T cells, or PBMCs provided the cDNA or gDNA that served as material.

Deletions cut 1 base from V and 2 bases from J, with 7 bases between. The length of the CDR3 is 14 residues. Germline lookup yields CDR1 KGHDR and CDR2 SFDVKD. As handled by the study authors: For nucleated cells, counts were estimated from reference gene primer amplification. Only in-frame clones appear in the TCRdb table, and some are missing; sequencing was by immunoSEQ multiplex PCR. The D gene and trimming were derived from the DNA, and the V and J assignments and clone size from that table. The sample lists about 63,000 clones, 79% occurring once. The origin of this receptor is a human donor in a cohort sampled during active COVID-19. The chain joins TRBV24-1 to TRBJ2-5, with D maybe TRBD1 (6 bases). The sample consisted of peripheral blood. This CDR3 reads CATSDFRGQETQYF. For the CDR3, the DNA is TGTGCCACCAGTGATTTTAGGGGGCAAGAGACCCAGTACTTC.